A selection of T cell receptor beta chains follows, all from one sample in a study of blood T cell repertoires in COVID-19. Assay used: immunoSEQ multiplex PCR; TCRdb lists only in-frame clones, some missing. Of about 150,000 clones detected, about 79% appear once; the ten largest clones hold 29%. Sequenced: peripheral blood. These receptors were obtained from a woman aged 55 to 70 with acute or convalescent COVID-19. The CDR3 runs from the conserved cysteine through the conserved F or W. The D gene is left open where the match is weak. Expanded clones get a size class; other rows say once, few or many, or leave the size out.

clone size	D gene	V gene	J gene	CDR3 protein	CDR3 DNA
once	TRBD1	TRBV10-2	TRBJ1-3	CASSSGTAGNTIYF	TGCGCCAGCAGTTCCGGGACAGCTGGAAACACCATATATTTT
-	-	TRBV27	TRBJ1-1	CASSLNAVNTEAFF	TGTGCCAGCAGTTTAAACGCGGTGAACACTGAAGCTTTCTTT
-	-	TRBV14	TRBJ1-2	CASRAPKDRNYGYTF	TGTGCCTCCCGGGCCCCCAAGGACAGAAACTATGGCTACACCTTC
-	-	TRBV3-1/TRBV3-2	TRBJ2-5	CASSQDPGRETQYF	TGTGCCAGCAGCCAAGATCCGGGGAGGGAGACCCAGTACTTC
-	TRBD1	TRBV11-3	TRBJ2-3	CASSSGTGSTDTQYF	TGTGCCAGCAGCTCTGGGACAGGTAGCACAGATACGCAGTATTTT
-	TRBD2	TRBV7-9	TRBJ2-5	CASSPTALAGGLIATQYF	TGTGCCAGCAGTCCGACCGCATTAGCGGGGGGTCTTATAGCAACCCAGTACTTC
-	-	TRBV18	TRBJ1-4	CASSRGRPGEGEKLFF	TGTGCCAGCTCCCGGGGGCGCCCGGGGGAGGGTGAAAAACTGTTTTTT
once	-	TRBV6-5	TRBJ1-5	CASGPPEEPQHF	TGTGCCAGCGGCCCCCCGGAGGAGCCCCAGCATTTT
-	-	TRBV19	TRBJ1-1	CASSIEGGTEAFF	TGTGCCAGTAGTATAGAAGGAGGGACCGAAGCTTTCTTT
-	-	TRBV30	TRBJ1-5	CAWSPDSHSNQPQHF	TGTGCCTGGAGTCCGGACAGTCATAGCAATCAGCCCCAGCATTTT
few	TRBD1	TRBV10-2	TRBJ1-5	CASSGTGGSNQPQHF	TGCGCCAGCAGCGGGACAGGGGGTAGCAATCAGCCCCAGCATTTT
once	TRBD1	TRBV2	TRBJ1-4	CASTANRGPNEKLFF	TGTGCCAGCACCGCGAACAGGGGGCCTAATGAAAAACTGTTTTTT
-	-	TRBV30	TRBJ1-2	CAWSGGGARGYTF	TGTGCCTGGAGTGGTGGAGGGGCTCGGGGCTACACCTTC
-	-	TRBV6-6	TRBJ1-1	CASRLGTRGTEAFF	TGTGCCAGCAGGCTAGGAACTCGAGGGACTGAAGCTTTCTTT
few	TRBD1	TRBV6-1	TRBJ1-4	CASSARTGALTANEKLFF	TGTGCCAGCAGTGCCCGGACAGGGGCGCTCACGGCTAATGAAAAACTGTTTTTT
-	TRBD1	TRBV7-9	TRBJ1-6	CASSTRQGSNSPLHF	TGTGCCAGCAGCACCCGACAGGGGTCGAATTCACCCCTCCACTTT
-	TRBD1	TRBV3-1/TRBV3-2	TRBJ1-2	CASSPTGGAYGYTF	TGTGCCAGCAGCCCGACAGGGGGCGCCTATGGCTACACCTTC
-	TRBD1	TRBV30	TRBJ1-4	CAWNSGQGAGEKLFF	TGTGCCTGGAACTCGGGGCAGGGGGCGGGTGAAAAACTGTTTTTT
-	TRBD1	TRBV6-6	TRBJ1-2	CASSYNRQGYGYTF	TGTGCCAGCAGTTACAATCGACAGGGGTATGGCTACACCTTC
-	-	TRBV24-1	TRBJ1-1	CATSGLRDTGGTEAFF	TGTGCCACCAGTGGCCTGCGGGATACCGGGGGCACTGAAGCTTTCTTT
few	-	TRBV6-2/TRBV6-3	TRBJ1-1	CASSYSSWRNTEAFF	TGTGCCAGCAGTTACTCTAGTTGGAGGAACACTGAAGCTTTCTTT
-	-	TRBV10-1	TRBJ1-5	CASSADILPSRQPQHF	TGCGCCAGCAGCGCGGATATTCTCCCATCTCGTCAGCCCCAGCATTTT
-	TRBD1	TRBV2	TRBJ2-5	CASSGDRGQETQYF	TGTGCCAGCAGTGGGGACAGGGGGCAGGAGACCCAGTACTTC
once	-	TRBV25-1	TRBJ1-1	CASAFTVNTEAFF	TGTGCCAGCGCGTTCACCGTGAACACTGAAGCTTTCTTT
few	-	TRBV3-1/TRBV3-2	TRBJ1-6	CASSQDRSSPLHF	TGTGCCAGCAGCCAAGATCGGTCCTCACCCCTCCACTTT
-	-	TRBV15	TRBJ2-7	CATSRESGGIYGIYEQYF	TGTGCCACCAGCAGAGAGTCGGGCGGGATCTACGGGATCTACGAGCAGTACTTC
-	-	TRBV2	TRBJ1-1	CASSDDRYTEAFF	TGTGCCAGCAGTGACGACAGGTACACTGAAGCTTTCTTT
-	-	TRBV3-1/TRBV3-2	TRBJ2-4	CASSPGWRSGIQYF	TGTGCCAGCAGCCCAGGATGGAGGTCGGGCATTCAGTACTTC
-	TRBD1	TRBV7-9	TRBJ2-1	CASSLAWDSPQFF	TGTGCCAGCAGCTTGGCCTGGGACAGCCCTCAGTTCTTC
-	-	TRBV29-1	TRBJ1-3	CSVGYSGLNTIYF	TGCAGCGTAGGATACAGTGGATTGAACACCATATATTTT
-	-	TRBV9	TRBJ2-3	CASSGGQDTPGEGDTQYF	TGTGCCAGCAGCGGGGGGCAGGACACCCCTGGAGAGGGAGATACGCAGTATTTT
-	TRBD1	TRBV6-4	TRBJ2-7	CASMGQGLHYEQYF	TGTGCCAGCATGGGACAGGGGCTACACTACGAGCAGTACTTC
few	-	TRBV19	TRBJ1-2	CASNPSHTSNYGYTF	TGTGCCAGTAACCCCTCACACACCTCCAACTATGGCTACACCTTC
few	TRBD1	TRBV30	TRBJ1-6	CARAGQGSSPLHF	TGTGCCCGGGCGGGACAGGGGAGCTCACCCCTCCACTTT
-	TRBD1	TRBV27	TRBJ1-2	CASSPRQGIYDAYGYTF	TGTGCCAGCAGTCCGAGACAGGGGATTTATGATGCCTATGGCTACACCTTC
-	TRBD2	TRBV2	TRBJ2-5	CASSLAGGFQETQYF	TGTGCCAGCAGCTTAGCGGGGGGCTTCCAAGAGACCCAGTACTTC
few	-	TRBV6-5	TRBJ1-1	CASSYSFETADRTAFF	TGTGCCAGCAGTTACTCTTTCGAGACCGCAGACAGAACGGCTTTCTTT
-	-	TRBV11-2	TRBJ1-2	CASSGPGHVYGYTF	TGTGCCAGCAGCGGGCCGGGACATGTCTATGGCTACACCTTC
-	-	TRBV5-8	TRBJ2-5	CASSYARTTRRETQYF	TGTGCCAGCAGCTACGCCCGGACTACCCGTAGAGAGACCCAGTACTTC
-	-	TRBV7-9	TRBJ1-2	CASSRGGTLGYGYTF	TGTGCCAGCAGCCGGGGGGGGACCCTAGGCTATGGCTACACCTTC
-	-	TRBV2	TRBJ2-2	CASSWTEGAGELFF	TGTGCCAGCAGTTGGACAGAGGGGGCCGGGGAGCTGTTTTTT